The clone carrying this TCR beta chain has at least ten counts. The antigen is not known. The data belong to a study of early T cells in non-severe SARS-CoV-2 infection. Across the whole study: Bulk RNA isolated from unsorted whole blood underwent sequencing; chains were not paired.

Each single cDNA molecule received a unique molecular identifier. TCRdb ran MiXCR on the 5' RACE reads and lists one entry per CDR3 protein. In the table there are approximately 69,000 distinct CDR3 sequences, 9% to 15% of which are singletons. Overall study results and limits: The matching step, a VDJdb search, favored anti-spike CD8 responses and missed private and CD4 specificities.

The germline CDR1 and CDR2 sequences are DFQATT and SNEGSKA (reference sequence). Trimming took off 5 bases at V and 3 bases at J, with 3 bases between the two ends. The CDR3 has 10 residues. The TCR was taken from an adult who was a healthcare worker with PCR-confirmed SARS-CoV-2 infection or an uninfected control (not recorded which). The sequencing sample was made of whole blood. The J gene is TRBJ2-3, the V gene TRBV20-1; no clear D. The CDR3 protein is CSARTDTQYF. For the CDR3, the DNA is TGCAGTGCTCGGACAGATACGCAGTATTTT.